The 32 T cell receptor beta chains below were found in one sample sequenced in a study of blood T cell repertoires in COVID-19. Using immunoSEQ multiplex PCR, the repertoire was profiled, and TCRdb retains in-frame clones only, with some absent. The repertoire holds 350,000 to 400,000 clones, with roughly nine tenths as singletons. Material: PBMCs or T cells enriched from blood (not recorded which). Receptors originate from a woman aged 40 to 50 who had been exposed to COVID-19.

CDR3 protein: CASSPRPGGTDTQYF. The CDR3 nucleotides are TGTGCCAGCAGCCCCAGGCCCGGGGGGACAGATACGCAGTATTTT. J is TRBJ2-3 and V is TRBV11-2; 7 bases agree with TRBD2. The CDR3 contains 15 residues. Per germline, CDR1 SGHAT and CDR2 FQNNGV. Germline trimming cut 5 bases from V and 3 bases from J; bases unmatched to any gene: 8.

The CDR3 loop is CASSLPWTEYGYTF. The CDR3 bases are TGTGCCAGCAGCTTGCCCTGGACAGAGTATGGCTACACCTTC. The V call is TRBV5-8, the J call TRBJ1-2; D possibly corresponds to TRBD1 (6 bases). Deletions cut 1 base from V and 5 bases from J, with 12 bases between. CDR1 and CDR2 (germline): SGHTS, YDEGEE. The length of the CDR3 is 14 residues.

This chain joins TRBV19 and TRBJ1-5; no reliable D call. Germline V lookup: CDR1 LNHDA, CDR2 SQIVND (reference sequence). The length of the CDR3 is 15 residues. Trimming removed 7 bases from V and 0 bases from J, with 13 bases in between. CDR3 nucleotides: TGTGCCAGTACCACCGGGGTATATAGCAATCAGCCCCAGCATTTT. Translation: CASTTGVYSNQPQHF.

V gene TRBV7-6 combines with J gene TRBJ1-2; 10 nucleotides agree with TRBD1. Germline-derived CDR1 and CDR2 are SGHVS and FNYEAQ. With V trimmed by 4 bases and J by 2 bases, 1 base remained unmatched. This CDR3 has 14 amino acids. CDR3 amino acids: CASSSDRGNYGYTF. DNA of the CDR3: TGTGCCAGCAGCTCGGACAGGGGGAACTATGGCTACACCTTC.

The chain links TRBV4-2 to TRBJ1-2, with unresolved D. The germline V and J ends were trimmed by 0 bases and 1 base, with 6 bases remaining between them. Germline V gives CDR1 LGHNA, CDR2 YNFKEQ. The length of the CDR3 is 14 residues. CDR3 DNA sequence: TGTGCCAGCAGCCAAGATAGCAGTAACTATGGCTACACCTTC. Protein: CASSQDSSNYGYTF.

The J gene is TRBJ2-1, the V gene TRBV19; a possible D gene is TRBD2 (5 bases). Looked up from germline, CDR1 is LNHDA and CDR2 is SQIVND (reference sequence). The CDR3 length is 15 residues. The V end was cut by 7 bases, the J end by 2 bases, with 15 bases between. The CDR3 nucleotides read TGTGCCAGTACCCGGGGTAGCAGTACCTACAATGAGCAGTTCTTC. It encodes CASTRGSSTYNEQFF. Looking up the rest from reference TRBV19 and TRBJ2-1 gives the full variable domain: DGGITQSPKYLFRKEGQNVTLSCEQNLNHDAMYWYRQDPGQGLRLIYYSQIVNDFQKGDIAEGYSVSREKKESFPLTVTSAQKNPTAFYLCASTRGSSTYNEQFFGPGTRLTVL.

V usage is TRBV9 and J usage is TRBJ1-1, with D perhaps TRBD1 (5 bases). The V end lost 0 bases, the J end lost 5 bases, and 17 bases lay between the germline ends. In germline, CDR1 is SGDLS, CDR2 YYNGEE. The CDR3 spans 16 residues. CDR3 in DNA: TGTGCCAGCAGCGTAGATCCGGGGAGGGGTCGGACTGAAGCTTTCTTT. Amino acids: CASSVDPGRGRTEAFF.

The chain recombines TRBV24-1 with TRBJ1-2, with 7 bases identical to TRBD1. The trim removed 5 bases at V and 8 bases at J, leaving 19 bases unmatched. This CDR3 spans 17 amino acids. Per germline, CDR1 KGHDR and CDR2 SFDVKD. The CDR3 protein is CATSAPVEGARVGGYTF. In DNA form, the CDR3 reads TGTGCCACCAGTGCCCCCGTGGAGGGGGCACGGGTAGGAGGCTACACCTTC.

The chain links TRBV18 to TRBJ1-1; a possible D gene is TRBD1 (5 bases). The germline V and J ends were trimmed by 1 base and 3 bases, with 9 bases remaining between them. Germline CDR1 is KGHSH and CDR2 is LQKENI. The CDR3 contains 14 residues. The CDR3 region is CASSPLDTYTEAFF. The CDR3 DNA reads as TGTGCCAGCTCACCACTGGACACATACACTGAAGCTTTCTTT.

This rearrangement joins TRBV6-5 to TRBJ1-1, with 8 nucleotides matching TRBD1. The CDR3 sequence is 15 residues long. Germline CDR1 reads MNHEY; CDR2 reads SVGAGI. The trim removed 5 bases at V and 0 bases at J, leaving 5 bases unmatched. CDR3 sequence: CASSPRTGMNTEAFF. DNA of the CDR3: TGTGCCAGCAGTCCTCGGACAGGGATGAACACTGAAGCTTTCTTT.

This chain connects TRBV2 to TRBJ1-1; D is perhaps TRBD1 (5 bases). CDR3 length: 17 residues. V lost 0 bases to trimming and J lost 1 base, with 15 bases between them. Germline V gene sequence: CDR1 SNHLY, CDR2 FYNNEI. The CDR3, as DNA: TGTGCCAGCAGTGAAGCGAAAGGGCTGGGGGGGAACACTGAAGCTTTCTTT. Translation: CASSEAKGLGGNTEAFF.

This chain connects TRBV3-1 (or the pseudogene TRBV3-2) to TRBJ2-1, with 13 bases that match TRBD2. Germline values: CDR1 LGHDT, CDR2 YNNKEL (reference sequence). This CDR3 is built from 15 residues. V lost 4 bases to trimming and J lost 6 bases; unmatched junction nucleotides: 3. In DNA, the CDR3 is TGTGCCAGCAGCCTACTAGCGGGGGGGGGCAATGAGCAGTTCTTC. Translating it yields CASSLLAGGGNEQFF.

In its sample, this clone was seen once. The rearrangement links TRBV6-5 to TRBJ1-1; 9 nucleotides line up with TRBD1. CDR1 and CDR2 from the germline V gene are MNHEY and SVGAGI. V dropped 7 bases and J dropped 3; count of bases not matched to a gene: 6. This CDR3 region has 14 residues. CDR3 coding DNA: TGTGCCAGCACTCCGACAGGGGGTGACACTGAAGCTTTCTTT. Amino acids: CASTPTGGDTEAFF.

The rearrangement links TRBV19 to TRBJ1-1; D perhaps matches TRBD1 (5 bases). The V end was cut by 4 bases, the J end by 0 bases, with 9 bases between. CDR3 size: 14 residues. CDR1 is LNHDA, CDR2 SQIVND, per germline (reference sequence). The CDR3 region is CASSTLTVNTEAFF. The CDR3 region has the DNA TGTGCCAGTAGTACCCTGACAGTGAACACTGAAGCTTTCTTT.

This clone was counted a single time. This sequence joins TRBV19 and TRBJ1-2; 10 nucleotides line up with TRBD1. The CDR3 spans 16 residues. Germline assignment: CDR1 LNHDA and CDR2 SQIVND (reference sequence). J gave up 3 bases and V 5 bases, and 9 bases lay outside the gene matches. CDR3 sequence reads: CASSSHPGTGDYGYTF. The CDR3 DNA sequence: TGTGCCAGTAGTTCCCACCCCGGGACAGGGGACTATGGCTACACCTTC.

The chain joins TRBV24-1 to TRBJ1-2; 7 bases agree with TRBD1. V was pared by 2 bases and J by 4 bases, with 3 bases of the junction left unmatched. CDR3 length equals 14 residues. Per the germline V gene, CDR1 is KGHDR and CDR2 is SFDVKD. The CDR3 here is CATSDSDRPYGYTF. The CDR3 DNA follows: TGTGCCACCAGTGATTCGGACAGGCCCTATGGCTACACCTTC.

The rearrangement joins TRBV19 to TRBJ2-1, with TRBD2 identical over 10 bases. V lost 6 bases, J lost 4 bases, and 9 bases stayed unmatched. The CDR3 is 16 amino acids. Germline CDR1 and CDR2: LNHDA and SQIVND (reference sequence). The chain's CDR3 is CASRRAGLADYNEQFF. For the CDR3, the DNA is TGTGCCAGTAGAAGGGCAGGACTAGCGGATTACAATGAGCAGTTCTTC.

This CDR3 is CASSLGWGDGDSPLHF. DNA for the CDR3: TGTGCCAGCAGCTTAGGGTGGGGAGACGGGGATTCACCCCTCCACTTT. The gene calls are TRBV7-8 and TRBJ1-6; D gene ambiguous. The germline gives CDR1 SGHVS, CDR2 FQNEAQ. CDR3 length: 16 amino acids. Trimming pared 1 base from V and 8 bases from J, leaving 15 bases between.

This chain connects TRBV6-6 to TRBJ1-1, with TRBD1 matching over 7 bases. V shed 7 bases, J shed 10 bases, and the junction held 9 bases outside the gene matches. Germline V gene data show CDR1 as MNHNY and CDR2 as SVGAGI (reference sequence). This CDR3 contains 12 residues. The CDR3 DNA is TGTGCCAGCATTCCGGACAGGAGATCAGCTTTCTTT. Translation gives CASIPDRRSAFF.

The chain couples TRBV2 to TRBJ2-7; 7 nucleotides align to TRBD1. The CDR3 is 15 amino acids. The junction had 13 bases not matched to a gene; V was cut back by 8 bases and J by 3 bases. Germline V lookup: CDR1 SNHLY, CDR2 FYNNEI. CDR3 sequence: CASPSPRQGDYEQYF. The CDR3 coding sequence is TGTGCCAGCCCATCCCCTCGGCAGGGGGACTACGAGCAGTACTTC.

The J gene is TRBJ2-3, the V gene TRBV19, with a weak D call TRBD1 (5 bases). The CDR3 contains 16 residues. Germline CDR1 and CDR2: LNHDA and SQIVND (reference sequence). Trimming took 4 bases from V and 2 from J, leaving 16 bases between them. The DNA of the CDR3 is TGTGCCAGTAGTACTTCCTTCAGGGTGTCCACAGATACGCAGTATTTT. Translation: CASSTSFRVSTDTQYF.

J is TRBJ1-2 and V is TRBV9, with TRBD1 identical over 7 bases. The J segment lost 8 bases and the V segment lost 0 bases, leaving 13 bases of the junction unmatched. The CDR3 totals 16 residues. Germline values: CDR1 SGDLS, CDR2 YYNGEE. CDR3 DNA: TGTGCCAGCAGCGTAGCGGGAGGGGGCGCAGGAAAGGGCTACACCTTC. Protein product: CASSVAGGGAGKGYTF. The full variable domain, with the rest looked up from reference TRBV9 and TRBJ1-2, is DSGVTQTPKHLITATGQRVTLRCSPRSGDLSVYWYQQSLDQGLQFLIQYYNGEERAKGNILERFSAQQFPDLHSELNLSSLELGDSALYFCASSVAGGGAGKGYTFGSGTRLTVV.

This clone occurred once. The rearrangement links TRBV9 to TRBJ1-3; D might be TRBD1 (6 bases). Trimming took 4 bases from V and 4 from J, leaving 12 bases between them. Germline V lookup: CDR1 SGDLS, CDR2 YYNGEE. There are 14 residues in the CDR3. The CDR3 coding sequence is TGTGCCAGCAGCCCCCGGGACACCGGAAACACCATATATTTT. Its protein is CASSPRDTGNTIYF.

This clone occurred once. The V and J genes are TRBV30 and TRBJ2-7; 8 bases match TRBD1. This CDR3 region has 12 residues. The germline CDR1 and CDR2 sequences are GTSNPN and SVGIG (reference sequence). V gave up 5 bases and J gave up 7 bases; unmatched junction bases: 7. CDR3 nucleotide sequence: TGTGCCTGGGCCCGGACAGGGATTGAGCAGTACTTC. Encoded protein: CAWARTGIEQYF.

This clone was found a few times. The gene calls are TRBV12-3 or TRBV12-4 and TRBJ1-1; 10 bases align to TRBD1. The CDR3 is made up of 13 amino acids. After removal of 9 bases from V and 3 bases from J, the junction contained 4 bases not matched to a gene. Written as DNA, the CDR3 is TGTGCCAGTCGACAGGGGGCTGACACTGAAGCTTTCTTT. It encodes CASRQGADTEAFF.

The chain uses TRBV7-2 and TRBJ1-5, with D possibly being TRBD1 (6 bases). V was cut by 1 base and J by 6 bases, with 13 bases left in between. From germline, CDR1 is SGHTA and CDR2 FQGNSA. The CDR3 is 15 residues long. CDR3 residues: CASSLGGGLSQPQHF. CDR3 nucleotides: TGTGCCAGCAGCTTAGGGGGGGGGCTAAGTCAGCCCCAGCATTTT.

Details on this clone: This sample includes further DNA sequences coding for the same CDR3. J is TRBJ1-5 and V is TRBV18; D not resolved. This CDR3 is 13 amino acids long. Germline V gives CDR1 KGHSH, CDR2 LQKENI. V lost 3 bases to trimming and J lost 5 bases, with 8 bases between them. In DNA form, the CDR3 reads TGTGCCAGCTCACCGGGCGGGGATCAGCCCCAGCATTTT. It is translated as CASSPGGDQPQHF.

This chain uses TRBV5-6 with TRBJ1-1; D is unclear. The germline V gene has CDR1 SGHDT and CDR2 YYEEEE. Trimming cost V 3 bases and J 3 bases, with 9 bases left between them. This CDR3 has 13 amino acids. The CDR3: CASSSRGYTEAFF. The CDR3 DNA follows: TGTGCCAGCAGCTCTCGGGGTTACACTGAAGCTTTCTTT.

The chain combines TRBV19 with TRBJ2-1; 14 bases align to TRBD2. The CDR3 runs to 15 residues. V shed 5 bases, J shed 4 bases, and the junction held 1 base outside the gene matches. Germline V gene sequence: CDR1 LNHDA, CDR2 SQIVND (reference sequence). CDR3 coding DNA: TGTGCCAGTAGTGGGACTAGCGGGGGATACAATGAGCAGTTCTTC. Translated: CASSGTSGGYNEQFF.

The DNA for the CDR3 is TGTGCCCTCACCCTGGGGCAGCTTATATATAATTCACCCCTCCACTTT. Translated, it gives CALTLGQLIYNSPLHF. The chain is built from TRBV30 and TRBJ1-6; a weak D match, TRBD1 (5 bases). Between the trimmed V and J ends, which lost 8 bases and 4 bases, there was a span of 21 bases. The CDR3 loop spans 16 amino acids. CDR1 is GTSNPN and CDR2 is SVGIG in the germline V gene (reference sequence).

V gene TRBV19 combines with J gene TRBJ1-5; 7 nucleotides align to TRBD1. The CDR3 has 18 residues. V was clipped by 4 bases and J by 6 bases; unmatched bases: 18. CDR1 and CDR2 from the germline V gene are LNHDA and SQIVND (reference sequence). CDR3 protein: CASSSPRWRGQNRQPQHF. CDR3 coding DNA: TGTGCCAGTAGTAGCCCCCGTTGGAGGGGGCAAAATCGTCAGCCCCAGCATTTT.

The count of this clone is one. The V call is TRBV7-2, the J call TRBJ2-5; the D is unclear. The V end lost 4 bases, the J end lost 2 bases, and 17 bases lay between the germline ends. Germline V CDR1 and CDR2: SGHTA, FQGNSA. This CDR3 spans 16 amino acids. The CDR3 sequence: CASSYPPLQRQETQYF. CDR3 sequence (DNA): TGTGCCAGCAGCTACCCACCGCTACAGAGACAAGAGACCCAGTACTTC.